This TCR beta chain originates from a study of blood T cell repertoires in COVID-19. Study in general: Italy, Spain and the United States were the sources of the convalescent and acute COVID-19 samples.

The protocol was immunoSEQ multiplex PCR, while the TCRdb copy is restricted to in-frame clones and leaves out a portion. The sample shows about 76,000 clones, 86% of them seen only once. Material for sequencing was peripheral blood. The sequence was collected from a human donor in a cohort sampled during active COVID-19.

CDR3 nucleotides: TGTGCCAGCAGTCCTAGCGGGAGGGGAGAGACCCAGTACTTC. This codes for CASSPSGRGETQYF. The rearrangement uses TRBV28 and TRBJ2-5; 12 bases align to TRBD2. Germline V CDR1 and CDR2: MDHEN, SYDVKM. The CDR3 is 14 residues long. V shed 5 bases and J 4 bases; nucleotides not matched to a gene: 2.